The 6 T cell receptor beta chains reported below all come from one sample, sequenced in a study of cytomegalovirus exposure and HLA in healthy donors. The primer mix had 60 Vbeta and 13 Jbeta primers. The repertoire was sequenced with immunoSEQ multiplex PCR; TCRdb's copy has only in-frame clones and lacks some. The data contain 150,000 to 200,000 clones, 84% of them singletons. The sequenced sample consisted of PBMCs. The receptors were gathered from a boy between 10 and 17 years old in good health and CMV-seronegative.

The rearrangement joins TRBV6-5 to TRBJ1-2, with 12 bases lining up with TRBD1. V shed 2 bases, J shed 3 bases, and the junction held 1 base outside the gene matches. The CDR3 consists of 15 residues. CDR1 is MNHEY and CDR2 is SVGAGI in the germline V gene. This CDR3 is CASSYGTGGDYGYTF. CDR3 in DNA: TGTGCCAGCAGTTACGGGACAGGGGGCGACTATGGCTACACCTTC.

This rearrangement joins TRBV29-1 to TRBJ1-2, with D possibly matching TRBD1 (5 bases). The CDR3 loop spans 11 amino acids. Germline loops: CDR1 SQVTM, CDR2 ANQGSEA. CDR3 in DNA: TGCAGTTTTCAGGGTACCTATGGCTACACCTTC. This encodes CSFQGTYGYTF.

The V call is TRBV5-6, the J call TRBJ2-7; 9 bases map to TRBD2. The CDR3 runs 16 residues. Germline CDR1 SGHDT, CDR2 YYEEEE. J gave up 2 bases and V 1 base, and 7 bases lay outside the gene matches. DNA of the CDR3: TGTGCCAGCAGCTTGCAGCGCGGGAGGGCACCCTACGAGCAGTACTTC. It yields the protein CASSLQRGRAPYEQYF.

The rearrangement uses TRBV11-2 and TRBJ1-4; TRBD1 aligns across 10 bases. The V gene end was trimmed by 2 bases and the J gene end by 6 bases; junction bases not matched to a gene: 6. The CDR3 has 16 residues. CDR1 is SGHAT, CDR2 FQNNGV, per germline. The CDR3: CASSLSTGTGDEKLFF. Here the CDR3 DNA reads TGTGCCAGCAGCTTATCTACCGGGACAGGGGATGAAAAACTGTTTTTT.

The chain carries TRBV4-1 and TRBJ2-2; 11 nucleotides agree with TRBD2. Trimming cost V 4 bases and J 5 bases; bases outside gene matches: 6. Germline CDR1 is MGHRA and CDR2 is YSYEKL. This CDR3 contains 16 residues. CDR3 region: CASSPHGTSGTGELFF. Here the CDR3 DNA reads TGCGCCAGCAGCCCTCACGGGACTAGCGGAACCGGGGAGCTGTTTTTT.

The rearrangement joins TRBV9 to TRBJ2-5; 7 positions match TRBD1. TRBJ2-7 matches the DNA end more closely, so the J call is doubtful. CDR3 size: 14 residues. Germline CDR1 is SGDLS and CDR2 is YYNGEE. CDR3 loop: CASSSRLQGDEQYF. CDR3 nucleotides: TGTGCCAGCAGCTCCCGACTCCAGGGGGACGAGCAGTACTTC.